The following is a T cell receptor (beta chain) sequence with its context. Its specificity is unknown. The data are from a study of cytomegalovirus exposure and HLA in healthy donors. Points from the study as a whole: Presence/absence results assume similar sequencing depth per donor, which may not hold. Cytomegalovirus association was assigned to under 200 TCR beta chains.

The PCR had 60 Vbeta and 13 Jbeta primers. Measured with immunoSEQ multiplex PCR; TCRdb has only the in-frame clones, and not every one. The table records tens of thousands of clones, around 58% of them present only once. The CDR3 extends over 14 amino acids. Germline-derived CDR1 and CDR2 are SGHVS and FQNEAQ. J gave up 7 bases and V 6 bases, and 11 bases lay outside the gene matches. The sample was PBMCs. The V and J genes are TRBV7-8 and TRBJ2-7; 8 nucleotides match TRBD2. This TCR was recovered from a man aged 55 to 70 in good health and CMV-seropositive. CDR3 sequence reads: CASSMGSGSIEQYF. The DNA of the CDR3 is TGTGCCAGCAGTATGGGGAGCGGGAGTATTGAGCAGTACTTC.